The rows below give T cell receptor beta chains drawn from one sample of a study of liver allograft versus peripheral blood T cells. TCRdb recomputed calls from the reads with MiXCR, one row per CDR3 protein. The table has 6,000 to 7,000 distinct CDR3 sequences, approximately 18% seen once; the top ten hold roughly three fifths. Receptors originate from a human patient who had a liver transplant. Some T cells could come from the graft donor. The CDR3 runs from the conserved cysteine through the conserved F or W. The D gene is left open where the match is weak. Rows give clone size only sometimes, using once, few, many, or a class for an expanded clone.

J: TRBJ1-2; V: TRBV7-9; size: -; D: -; DNA: TGTGCCAGCAGCTTAATAGGGGGGAACTATGGCTACACCTTC; CDR3: CASSLIGGNYGYTF
J: TRBJ1-2; V: TRBV7-9; size: -; D: -; DNA: TGTGCCAGCAGCTTGCAGGGAGGAGGCTATGGCTACACCTTC; CDR3: CASSLQGGGYGYTF
J: TRBJ1-1; V: TRBV5-5; size: few; D: -; DNA: TGTGCCAGCAGCCTGCTCCATCACGTCGGGTGGGGAGCTTTCTTT; CDR3: CASSLLHHVGWGAFF
J: TRBJ1-1; V: TRBV5-6; size: few; D: -; DNA: TGTGCCAGCAGCTTGGTGCCGGGGTGGGGTTTGAACACTGAAGCTTTCTTT; CDR3: CASSLVPGWGLNTEAFF
J: TRBJ1-2; V: TRBV6-6; size: medium-sized; D: TRBD1; DNA: TGTGCCAGCATCACAGGGGGCGAAGGCTACACCTTC; CDR3: CASITGGEGYTF
J: TRBJ2-1; V: TRBV24-1; size: medium-sized; D: -; DNA: TGTGCCACCAGTGAGGGCCAAGGGCGGGACAATGAGCAGTTCTTC; CDR3: CATSEGQGRDNEQFF
J: TRBJ2-1; V: TRBV13; size: few; D: TRBD1; DNA: TGTGCCAGCAGCTTAGGGACAGGGATTGAGCAGTTCTTC; CDR3: CASSLGTGIEQFF
J: TRBJ1-2; V: TRBV5-6; size: many; D: TRBD1; DNA: TGTGCCAGCAGCCCGGGGACAGGCACCTATGGCTACACCTTC; CDR3: CASSPGTGTYGYTF
J: TRBJ1-2; V: TRBV27; size: few; D: -; DNA: TGTGCCAGCAGATCGGACGGGTGGGGGTATGGCTACACCTTC; CDR3: CASRSDGWGYGYTF
J: TRBJ2-7; V: TRBV20-1; size: -; D: TRBD1; DNA: TGCAGTGCTAGACGCCGGGACAGCACCTACGAGCAGTACTTC; CDR3: CSARRRDSTYEQYF
J: TRBJ1-1; V: TRBV5-6; size: -; D: -; DNA: TGTGCCAGCAGCTTGGCGAACACTGAAGCTTTCTTT; CDR3: CASSLANTEAFF
J: TRBJ1-2; V: TRBV9; size: few; D: -; DNA: TGTGCCAGCAGCCCAGGGACATATTATGGCTACACCTTC; CDR3: CASSPGTYYGYTF
J: TRBJ1-2; V: TRBV7-9; size: few; D: TRBD1; DNA: TGTGCCAGCAGCCCCTCAGGGACAGGGGTTGGCTACACCTTC; CDR3: CASSPSGTGVGYTF
J: TRBJ1-6; V: TRBV25-1; size: -; D: -; DNA: TGTGCCAGCAGTGAATATAGGCCCAATAATTCACCCCTCCACTTT; CDR3: CASSEYRPNNSPLHF
J: TRBJ1-2; V: TRBV6-1; size: -; D: TRBD1; DNA: TGTGCCAGCAGAGTACAGGGGGCTGACTATGGCTACACCTTC; CDR3: CASRVQGADYGYTF
J: TRBJ1-1; V: TRBV19; size: many; D: -; DNA: TGTGCCAGTAGTCGAGGGGGTGAAGCTTTCTTT; CDR3: CASSRGGEAFF
J: TRBJ2-2; V: TRBV7-9; size: -; D: TRBD1; DNA: TGTGCCAGCAGCTTAGTAGAGGGGGCCATATTCACCGGGGAGCTGTTTTTT; CDR3: CASSLVEGAIFTGELFF
J: TRBJ2-3; V: TRBV6-6; size: few; D: -; DNA: TGTGCCAGCACCTTTAGAGAGGATACGCAGTATTTT; CDR3: CASTFREDTQYF
J: TRBJ1-1; V: TRBV6-2/TRBV6-3; size: many; D: -; DNA: TGTGCCAGCAGTCCCTTACCAGGGTCCACTGAAGCTTTCTTT; CDR3: CASSPLPGSTEAFF
J: TRBJ1-2; V: TRBV27; size: medium-sized; D: -; DNA: TGTGCCAGCAGTTTGGACGGTGGGGGGAACTATGGCTACACCTTC; CDR3: CASSLDGGGNYGYTF
J: TRBJ1-2; V: TRBV19; size: many; D: -; DNA: TGTGCCAGCCGGGAGGTCTATGGCTACACCTTC; CDR3: CASREVYGYTF
J: TRBJ2-1; V: TRBV18; size: many; D: TRBD1; DNA: TGTGCCAGCTCGTCAGGGGGAGAGTACAATGAGCAGTTCTTC; CDR3: CASSSGGEYNEQFF
J: TRBJ1-5; V: TRBV25-1; size: -; D: TRBD1; DNA: TGTGCCAGCAGTGAAGGTACAGGGGGCGCGGGTCAGCCCCAGCATTTT; CDR3: CASSEGTGGAGQPQHF
J: TRBJ1-3; V: TRBV13; size: many; D: -; DNA: TGTGCCAGCAGCTTAGGTATTGATGGAAACACCATATATTTT; CDR3: CASSLGIDGNTIYF
J: TRBJ2-1; V: TRBV19; size: medium-sized; D: -; DNA: TGTGCCAGTAGTAAGGAGGACTCTTACAATGAGCAGTTCTTC; CDR3: CASSKEDSYNEQFF
J: TRBJ1-2; V: TRBV7-9; size: -; D: -; DNA: TGTGCCAGCAGCTCATCCACGGCTTGGCATCCCTACACCTTC; CDR3: CASSSSTAWHPYTF
J: TRBJ1-1; V: TRBV5-4; size: few; D: TRBD1; DNA: TGTGCCAGCAGCTGGGACAGGGAGAGCACTGAAGCTTTCTTT; CDR3: CASSWDRESTEAFF
J: TRBJ2-1; V: TRBV7-9; size: many; D: -; DNA: TGTGCCAGCAGCTTACCCACCGGGGAGCAGTTCTTC; CDR3: CASSLPTGEQFF
J: TRBJ1-6; V: TRBV18; size: medium-sized; D: -; DNA: TGTGCCAGCTCACCAACTGCCAGGCAAAAGGGGAATTCACCCCTCCACTTT; CDR3: CASSPTARQKGNSPLHF
J: TRBJ2-2; V: TRBV6-1; size: medium-sized; D: -; DNA: TGTGCCAGCATTCCAGCTTTAGAGGGCGGGGAGCTGTTTTTT; CDR3: CASIPALEGGELFF
J: TRBJ1-2; V: TRBV15; size: many; D: -; DNA: TGTGCCACCAGCACATTCCCGCTAGAGTCTAACTATGGCTACACCTTC; CDR3: CATSTFPLESNYGYTF
J: TRBJ1-5; V: TRBV6-2/TRBV6-3; size: few; D: TRBD1; DNA: TGTGCCAGCGCCGGGACAGTGACCGAACTGTCCCAGCATTTT; CDR3: CASAGTVTELSQHF
J: TRBJ1-1; V: TRBV11-2; size: many; D: -; DNA: TGTGCCAGCAGCTTAGTTGAGAGTTCGAACACTGAAGCTTTCTTT; CDR3: CASSLVESSNTEAFF
J: TRBJ1-2; V: TRBV29-1; size: medium-sized; D: -; DNA: TGCAGCGTTAAACCAGGGACTAACTATGGCTACACCTTC; CDR3: CSVKPGTNYGYTF
J: TRBJ2-3; V: TRBV27; size: few; D: TRBD2; DNA: TGTGCCAGCAGTTTATCTATCCCCATCCCAAGGCTAGCGGGGACTAGCACAGATACGCAGTATTTT; CDR3: CASSLSIPIPRLAGTSTDTQYF
J: TRBJ2-5; V: TRBV9; size: few; D: TRBD2; DNA: TGTGCCAGCACTAGCGGGGGATCGTACCAAGAGACCCAGTACTTC; CDR3: CASTSGGSYQETQYF
J: TRBJ1-1; V: TRBV6-1; size: medium-sized; D: -; DNA: TGTGCCAGCAGTGATTTGGGGAAAGGGACTGAAGCTTTCTTT; CDR3: CASSDLGKGTEAFF
J: TRBJ1-2; V: TRBV27; size: -; D: TRBD1; DNA: TGTGCCAGCAGTTTCTCCGGGACAGGGGAGGAAGGCTATGGCTACACCTTC; CDR3: CASSFSGTGEEGYGYTF
J: TRBJ1-5; V: TRBV27; size: many; D: -; DNA: TGTGCCAGCAGTTCAGGGGATAGCAATCAGCCCCAGCATTTT; CDR3: CASSSGDSNQPQHF
J: TRBJ1-1; V: TRBV10-3; size: medium-sized; D: -; DNA: TGTGCCACCAGGGAGCCAGCAATGAACACTGAAGCTTTCTTT; CDR3: CATREPAMNTEAFF
J: TRBJ2-7; V: TRBV18; size: medium-sized; D: -; DNA: TGTGCCAGCTCACCACCGACGAGGCTCCGGGTCCACGAGCAGTACTTC; CDR3: CASSPPTRLRVHEQYF
J: TRBJ1-1; V: TRBV9; size: few; D: -; DNA: TGTGCCAGCAGCGCCGCGAGGTCTGGGAACACTGAAGCTTTCTTT; CDR3: CASSAARSGNTEAFF
J: TRBJ1-5; V: TRBV6-1; size: many; D: TRBD1; DNA: TGTGCCAGCAGGCGGGACAGATCATATAGCAATCAGCCCCAGCATTTT; CDR3: CASRRDRSYSNQPQHF
J: TRBJ2-7; V: TRBV25-1; size: -; D: -; DNA: TGTGCCAGCAGTGAGGTCCACAGGGCGGAGCCCTACGAGCAGTACTTC; CDR3: CASSEVHRAEPYEQYF
J: TRBJ1-1; V: TRBV15; size: many; D: -; DNA: TGTGCCACCAGCAGGGACTCCGGGGGGAAGACTGAAGCTTTCTTT; CDR3: CATSRDSGGKTEAFF
J: TRBJ1-2; V: TRBV18; size: medium-sized; D: -; DNA: TGTGCCAGCTCACCACCGGTCAGGCGTAGCGGGGGCTACACCTTC; CDR3: CASSPPVRRSGGYTF
J: TRBJ2-7; V: TRBV30; size: -; D: -; DNA: TGTGCCTTACTACCCGGCCCGTCCTACGAGCAGTACTTC; CDR3: CALLPGPSYEQYF
J: TRBJ1-2; V: TRBV4-1; size: once; D: TRBD1; DNA: TGCGCCAGCAGCCTTTCAGGGGGCAACTATGGCTACACCTTC; CDR3: CASSLSGGNYGYTF
J: TRBJ1-1; V: TRBV7-9; size: -; D: -; DNA: TGTGCCAGCAGCTCTGAAACAGGTAGCCGCGCTGAAGCTTTCTTT; CDR3: CASSSETGSRAEAFF
J: TRBJ2-7; V: TRBV29-1; size: many; D: -; DNA: TGCAGCGCCGGGTCTACTGCCTACGAGCAGTACTTC; CDR3: CSAGSTAYEQYF
J: TRBJ1-2; V: TRBV5-4; size: many; D: -; DNA: TGTGCCAGCAGTTTAGGCCCGAGCTATGGCTACACCTTC; CDR3: CASSLGPSYGYTF
J: TRBJ2-5; V: TRBV13; size: medium-sized; D: TRBD1; DNA: TGTGCCAGCAGCCACTACCGGGACAGGGCTGCGGAGACCCAGTACTTC; CDR3: CASSHYRDRAAETQYF
J: TRBJ1-1; V: TRBV20-1; size: few; D: TRBD1; DNA: TGCAGTGCTAGATGGGTGGCAGGGGGCGGAATGAACACTGAAGCTTTCTTT; CDR3: CSARWVAGGGMNTEAFF